Listed below are T cell receptor beta chains from one sample, sequenced in a study of shared clonotypes between healthy human individuals. TCRdb's copy holds only in-frame clones and misses some; the assay was immunoSEQ multiplex PCR. This sample has 450,000 or so clones, with roughly three quarters found just once. The specimen sequenced was PBMCs. The source of these receptors is a woman between 35 and 50 years old in good health. Some clones in this sample may be carry-over from other donors' samples. CDR3s include the opening cysteine and the closing phenylalanine or tryptophan. D genes are given only for firm matches. Rows may omit the clone size; those that give it use once, few, many or a size class.

j_call	d_call	v_call	clone_size	cdr3_aa	cdr3_nt
TRBJ2-7	NA	TRBV7-2	few	CASSFQGYEQYF	TGTGCCAGCAGCTTCCAGGGCTACGAGCAGTACTTC
TRBJ2-1	TRBD1	TRBV7-2	NA	CASSFWTGMVNEQFF	TGTGCCAGCAGCTTCTGGACAGGGATGGTCAATGAGCAGTTCTTC
TRBJ1-2	NA	TRBV19	NA	CASSMWAGDGYTF	TGTGCCAGTAGTATGTGGGCAGGGGATGGCTACACCTTC
TRBJ2-4	TRBD1	TRBV28	NA	CASTPGQGLSGKNIQYF	TGTGCCAGCACCCCGGGACAGGGACTTTCGGGCAAAAACATTCAGTACTTC
TRBJ1-5	TRBD1	TRBV18	NA	CASSPGTGGGNQPQHF	TGTGCCAGCTCACCAGGGACAGGGGGCGGCAATCAGCCCCAGCATTTT
TRBJ2-3	TRBD1	TRBV5-1	NA	CASSPPTGDTDTQYF	TGCGCCAGCTCCCCCCCGACAGGGGACACAGATACGCAGTATTTT
TRBJ1-4	TRBD1	TRBV5-6	NA	CASSPYRDSYKNEKLFF	TGTGCCAGCAGCCCTTACCGGGACAGCTACAAAAATGAAAAACTGTTTTTT
TRBJ2-7	NA	TRBV5-1	NA	CASSSGTGISYEQYF	TGCGCCAGCAGCTCCGGGACGGGGATCTCCTACGAGCAGTACTTC
TRBJ2-1	NA	TRBV11-1	many	CASRASRNNEQFF	TGTGCCAGCAGGGCTAGCAGGAACAATGAGCAGTTCTTC
TRBJ1-5	NA	TRBV11-3	NA	CASRTGKGQPQHF	TGTGCCAGCAGAACAGGGAAGGGTCAGCCCCAGCATTTT
TRBJ1-3	NA	TRBV11-2	NA	CASSLEWGGNTIYF	TGTGCCAGCAGCTTAGAGTGGGGGGGAAACACCATATATTTT
TRBJ2-3	TRBD2	TRBV5-3	NA	CARSSPGGGCTDTQYF	TGTGCCAGAAGCTCACCCGGGGGAGGGTGCACAGATACGCAGTATTTT
TRBJ1-3	NA	TRBV5-6	NA	CASSDRSSGNTIYF	TGTGCCAGCAGCGACAGGAGCTCTGGAAACACCATATATTTT
TRBJ2-7	TRBD1	TRBV15	NA	CATSRYDRGRNYEQYF	TGTGCCACCAGCAGATATGACAGGGGGCGTAACTACGAGCAGTACTTC
TRBJ2-1	NA	TRBV28	many	CASISPPGEQFF	TGTGCCAGCATTTCCCCCCCGGGGGAGCAGTTCTTC
TRBJ1-6	NA	TRBV5-1	NA	CASSLVGGDGNSPLHF	TGCGCCAGCAGCTTGGTAGGAGGGGACGGGAATTCACCCCTCCACTTT